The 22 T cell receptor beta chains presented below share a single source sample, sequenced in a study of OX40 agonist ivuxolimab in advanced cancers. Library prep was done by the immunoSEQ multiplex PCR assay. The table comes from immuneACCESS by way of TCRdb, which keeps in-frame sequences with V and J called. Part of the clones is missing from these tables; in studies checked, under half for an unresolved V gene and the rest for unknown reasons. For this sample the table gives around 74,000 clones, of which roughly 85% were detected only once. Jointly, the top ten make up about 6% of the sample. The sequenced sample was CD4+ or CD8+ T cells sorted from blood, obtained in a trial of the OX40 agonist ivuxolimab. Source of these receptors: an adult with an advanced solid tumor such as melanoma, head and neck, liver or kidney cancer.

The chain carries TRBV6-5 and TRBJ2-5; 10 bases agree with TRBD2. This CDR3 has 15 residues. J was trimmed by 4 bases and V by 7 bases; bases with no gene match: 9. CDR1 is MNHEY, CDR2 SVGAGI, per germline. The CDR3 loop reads CASKEGAGGGETQYF. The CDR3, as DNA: TGTGCCAGCAAGGAAGGAGCGGGAGGGGGAGAGACCCAGTACTTC.

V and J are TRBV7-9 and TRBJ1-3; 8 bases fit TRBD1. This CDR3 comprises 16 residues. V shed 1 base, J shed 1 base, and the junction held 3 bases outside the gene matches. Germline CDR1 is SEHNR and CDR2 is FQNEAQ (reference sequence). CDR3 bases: TGTGCCAGCAGCTTAGGGACAGGGCCTTCTGGAAACACCATATATTTT. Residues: CASSLGTGPSGNTIYF.

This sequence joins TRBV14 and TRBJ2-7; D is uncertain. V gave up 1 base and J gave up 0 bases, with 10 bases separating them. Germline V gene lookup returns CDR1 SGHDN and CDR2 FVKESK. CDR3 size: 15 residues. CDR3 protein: CASSQVRWGSYEQYF. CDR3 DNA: TGTGCCAGCAGCCAAGTGAGATGGGGCTCCTACGAGCAGTACTTC.

In DNA, the CDR3 is TGCGCCAGCAGCCAGGGGGACAGTAACACCGGGGAGCTGTTTTTT. It yields the protein CASSQGDSNTGELFF. The chain joins TRBV5-1 to TRBJ2-2; 7 bases align to TRBD1. The J segment lost 2 bases and the V segment lost 4 bases, leaving 5 bases of the junction unmatched. Germline V lookup: CDR1 SGHRS, CDR2 YFSETQ. The CDR3 loop spans 15 amino acids.

CDR3: CASSGPGPPTYEQYF. As DNA, the CDR3 is TGTGCCAGCAGTGGCCCGGGACCGCCTACCTACGAGCAGTACTTC. This sequence joins TRBV2 and TRBJ2-7; D possibly matches TRBD1 or TRBD2 (5 bases each). The CDR3 has 15 residues. V lost 4 bases to trimming and J lost 2 bases, with 15 bases between them. Germline CDR1 reads SNHLY; CDR2 reads FYNNEI.

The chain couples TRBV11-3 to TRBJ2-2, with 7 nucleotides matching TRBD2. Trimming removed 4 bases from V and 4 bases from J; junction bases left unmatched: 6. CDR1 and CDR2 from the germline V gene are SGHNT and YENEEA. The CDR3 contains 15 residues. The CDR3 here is CASSSSGLTTGELFF. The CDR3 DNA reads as TGTGCCAGCAGCTCTAGCGGCCTAACCACCGGGGAGCTGTTTTTT.

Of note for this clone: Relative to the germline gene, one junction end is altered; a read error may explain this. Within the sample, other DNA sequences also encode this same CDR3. CDR3 nucleotides: TGCGCCAGTAGCCCAAACAGGGTCGATAACACCGGGGAGCTGTTTTTT. Its translation is CASSPNRVDNTGELFF. The chain joins TRBV4-3 to TRBJ2-2; a weak D match, TRBD1 (6 bases). Germline lookup yields CDR1 LGHNA and CDR2 YSLEER. The CDR3 consists of 16 residues.

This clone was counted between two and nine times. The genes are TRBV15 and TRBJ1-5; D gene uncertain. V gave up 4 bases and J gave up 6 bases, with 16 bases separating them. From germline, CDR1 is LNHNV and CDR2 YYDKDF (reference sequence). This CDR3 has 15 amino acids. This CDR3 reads CATSTEEGNGQPQHF. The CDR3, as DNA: TGTGCCACCAGCACAGAGGAAGGGAACGGTCAGCCCCAGCATTTT.

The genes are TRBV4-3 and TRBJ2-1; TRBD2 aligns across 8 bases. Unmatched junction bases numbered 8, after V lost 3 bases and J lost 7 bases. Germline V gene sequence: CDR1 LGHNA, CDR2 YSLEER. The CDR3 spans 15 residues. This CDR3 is CASSQAGGGKNEQFF. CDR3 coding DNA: TGCGCCAGCAGCCAGGCGGGGGGAGGGAAGAATGAGCAGTTCTTC.

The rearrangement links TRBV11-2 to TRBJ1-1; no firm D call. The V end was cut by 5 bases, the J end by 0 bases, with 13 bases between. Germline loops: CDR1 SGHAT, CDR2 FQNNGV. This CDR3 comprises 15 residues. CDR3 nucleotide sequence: TGTGCCAGCAGCCCACACACCGCCGTGAACACTGAAGCTTTCTTT. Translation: CASSPHTAVNTEAFF.

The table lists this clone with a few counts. CDR3 DNA: TGTGCCAGCAGCCACAGAGGGGGCACTGAAGCTTTCTTT. It is translated as CASSHRGGTEAFF. V is TRBV16 and J is TRBJ1-1, with a weak D call TRBD1 (6 bases). Trimming shortened V by 3 bases and J by 4 bases, and 9 bases separated the two germline ends. From germline, CDR1 is KGHSY and CDR2 FQNENV. The CDR3 totals 13 residues.

The CDR3 is CASSQESRTSGYEQYF. In DNA form, the CDR3 reads TGTGCCAGCAGCCAAGAAAGCAGGACTAGCGGTTACGAGCAGTACTTC. The V gene is TRBV4-2, the J gene TRBJ2-7, with 10 nucleotides matching TRBD2. Trimming cost V 0 bases and J 4 bases; bases outside gene matches: 6. This CDR3 is built from 16 residues. The germline V gene encodes CDR1 LGHNA and CDR2 YNFKEQ.

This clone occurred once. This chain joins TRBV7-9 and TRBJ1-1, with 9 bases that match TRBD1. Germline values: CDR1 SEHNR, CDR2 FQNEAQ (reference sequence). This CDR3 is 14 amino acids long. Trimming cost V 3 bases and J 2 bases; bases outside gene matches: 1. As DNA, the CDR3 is TGTGCCAGCAGCTTGGGACAGGGAAACACTGAAGCTTTCTTT. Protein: CASSLGQGNTEAFF.

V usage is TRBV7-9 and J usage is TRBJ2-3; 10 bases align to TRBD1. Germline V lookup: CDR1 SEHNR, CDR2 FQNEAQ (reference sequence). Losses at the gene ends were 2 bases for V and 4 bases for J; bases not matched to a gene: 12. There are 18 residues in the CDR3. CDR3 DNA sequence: TGTGCCAGCAGCTTATCAATGGTAACGGGACAGGGGCCAGATACGCAGTATTTT. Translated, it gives CASSLSMVTGQGPDTQYF.

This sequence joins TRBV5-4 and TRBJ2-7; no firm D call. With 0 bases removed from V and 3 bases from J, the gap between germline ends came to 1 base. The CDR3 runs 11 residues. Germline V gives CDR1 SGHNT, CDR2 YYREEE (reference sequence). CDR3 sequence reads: CASSLDYEQYF. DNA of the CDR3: TGTGCCAGCAGCTTGGACTACGAGCAGTACTTC. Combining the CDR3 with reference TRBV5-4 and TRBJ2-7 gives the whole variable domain ETGVTQSPTHLIKTRGQQVTLRCSSQSGHNTVSWYQQALGQGPQFIFQYYREEENGRGNFPPRFSGLQFPNYSSELNVNALELDDSALYLCASSLDYEQYFGPGTRLTVT.

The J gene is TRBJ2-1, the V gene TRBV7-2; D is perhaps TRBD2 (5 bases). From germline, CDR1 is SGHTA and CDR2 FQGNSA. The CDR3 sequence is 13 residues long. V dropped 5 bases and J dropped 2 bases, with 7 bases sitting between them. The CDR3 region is CASSAGPYNEQFF. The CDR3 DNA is TGTGCCAGCAGCGCGGGCCCCTACAATGAGCAGTTCTTC.

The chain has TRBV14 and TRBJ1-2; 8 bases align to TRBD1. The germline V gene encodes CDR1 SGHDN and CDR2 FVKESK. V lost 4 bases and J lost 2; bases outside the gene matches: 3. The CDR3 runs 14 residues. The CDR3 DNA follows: TGTGCCAGCAGCCGGGGACAGGCGAACTATGGCTACACCTTC. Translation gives CASSRGQANYGYTF.

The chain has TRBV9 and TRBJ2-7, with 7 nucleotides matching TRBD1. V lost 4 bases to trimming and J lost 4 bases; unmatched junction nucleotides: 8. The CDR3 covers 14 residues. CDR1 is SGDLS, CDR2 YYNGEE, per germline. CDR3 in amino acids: CASSMGQIDYEQYF. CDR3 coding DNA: TGTGCCAGCAGCATGGGACAGATTGATTACGAGCAGTACTTC.

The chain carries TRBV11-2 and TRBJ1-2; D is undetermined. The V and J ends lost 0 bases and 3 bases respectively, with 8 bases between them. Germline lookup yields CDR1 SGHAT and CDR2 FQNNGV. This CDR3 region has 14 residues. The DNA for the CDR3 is TGTGCCAGCAGCTTAGAGGGGTGGGACTATGGCTACACCTTC. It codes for CASSLEGWDYGYTF.

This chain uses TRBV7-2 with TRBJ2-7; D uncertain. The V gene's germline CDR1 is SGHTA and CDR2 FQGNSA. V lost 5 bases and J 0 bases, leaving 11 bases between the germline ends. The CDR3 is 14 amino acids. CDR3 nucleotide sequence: TGTGCCAGCAGCCCCGGGTCCGACTCCTACGAGCAGTACTTC. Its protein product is CASSPGSDSYEQYF.

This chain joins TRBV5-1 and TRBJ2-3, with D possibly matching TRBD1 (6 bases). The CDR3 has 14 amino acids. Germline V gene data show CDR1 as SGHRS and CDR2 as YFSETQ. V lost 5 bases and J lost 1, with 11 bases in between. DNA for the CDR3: TGCGCCAGCAGGGACAGCCCTCGCACAGATACGCAGTATTTT. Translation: CASRDSPRTDTQYF.

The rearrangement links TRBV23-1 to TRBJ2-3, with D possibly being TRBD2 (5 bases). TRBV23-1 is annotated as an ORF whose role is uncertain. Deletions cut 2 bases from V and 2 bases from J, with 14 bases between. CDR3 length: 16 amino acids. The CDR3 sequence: CASSQTASPITDTQYF. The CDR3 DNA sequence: TGCGCCAGCAGTCAAACGGCTAGCCCTATCACAGATACGCAGTATTTT.